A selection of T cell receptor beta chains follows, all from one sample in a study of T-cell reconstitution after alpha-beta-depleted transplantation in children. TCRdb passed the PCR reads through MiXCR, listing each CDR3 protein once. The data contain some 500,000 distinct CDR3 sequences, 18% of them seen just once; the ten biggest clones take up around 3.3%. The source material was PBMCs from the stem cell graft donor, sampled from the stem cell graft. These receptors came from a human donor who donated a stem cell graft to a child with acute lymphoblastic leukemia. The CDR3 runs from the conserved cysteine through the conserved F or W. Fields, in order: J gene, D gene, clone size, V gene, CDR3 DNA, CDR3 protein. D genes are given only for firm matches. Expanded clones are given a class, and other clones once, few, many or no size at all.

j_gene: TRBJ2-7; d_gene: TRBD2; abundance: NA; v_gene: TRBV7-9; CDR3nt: TGTGCCAGCAGCTTAGACTTTAGGGGACTACCCCTCGAGCAGTACTTC; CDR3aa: CASSLDFRGLPLEQYF
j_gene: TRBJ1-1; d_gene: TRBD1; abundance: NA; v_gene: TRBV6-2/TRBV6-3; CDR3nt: TGTGCCAGTTCGGCAAGACAGGGAATCACTGAAGCTTTCTTT; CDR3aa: CASSARQGITEAFF
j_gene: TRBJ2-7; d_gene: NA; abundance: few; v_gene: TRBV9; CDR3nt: TGTGCCAGCAGCGTAGGAAGCTCCGAGCAGTACTTC; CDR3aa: CASSVGSSEQYF
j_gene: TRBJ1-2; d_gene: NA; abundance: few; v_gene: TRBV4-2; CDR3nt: TGTGCCAGCAGCCAAGCGGACCTCGGCGGCTACACCTTC; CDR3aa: CASSQADLGGYTF
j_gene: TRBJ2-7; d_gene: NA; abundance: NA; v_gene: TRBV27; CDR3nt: TGTGCCAGCAGTTCTAGGTCGGGTATCTCCACCTACGAGCAGTACTTC; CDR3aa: CASSSRSGISTYEQYF
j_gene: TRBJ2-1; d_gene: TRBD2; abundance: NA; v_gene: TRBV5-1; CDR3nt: TGCGCCAGCAGTTCCGGGACTAGGGAGCGTGAGCAGTTCTTC; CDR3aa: CASSSGTREREQFF
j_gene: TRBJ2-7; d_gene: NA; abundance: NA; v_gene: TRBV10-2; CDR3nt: TGCGCCAGCAGTGAACCCTACGAGCAGTACTTC; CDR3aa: CASSEPYEQYF
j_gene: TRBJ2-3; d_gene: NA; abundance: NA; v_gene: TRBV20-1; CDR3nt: TGCAGTGCTAGAGATCTCCTCGCAGGGGCGGTAGAGGCGCAGTATTTT; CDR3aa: CSARDLLAGAVEAQYF
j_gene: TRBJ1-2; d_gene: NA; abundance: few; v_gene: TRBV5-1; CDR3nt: TGCGCCAGCAGCTTGGCGTCAGTGGTCTATGGCTACACCTTC; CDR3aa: CASSLASVVYGYTF
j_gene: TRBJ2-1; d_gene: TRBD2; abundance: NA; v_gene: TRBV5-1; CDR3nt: TGCGCCAGCAGCTTGGATCTGACTAGCGGGAGGGGGAATGAGCAGTTCTTC; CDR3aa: CASSLDLTSGRGNEQFF
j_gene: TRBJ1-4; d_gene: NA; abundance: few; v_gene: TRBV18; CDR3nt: TGTGCCAGCTCACGTTCACAGAGAAATGAAAAACTGTTTTTT; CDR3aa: CASSRSQRNEKLFF
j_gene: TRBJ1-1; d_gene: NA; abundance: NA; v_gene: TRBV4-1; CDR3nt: TGCGCCAGCAGCCGACCACTCTCCCCCTCACAGAGCACTGAAGCTTTCTTT; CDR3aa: CASSRPLSPSQSTEAFF
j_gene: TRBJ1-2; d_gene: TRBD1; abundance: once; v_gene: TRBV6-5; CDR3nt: TGTGCCAGCAGTTACGAGACAGGGAACTATGGCTACACCTTC; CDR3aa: CASSYETGNYGYTF
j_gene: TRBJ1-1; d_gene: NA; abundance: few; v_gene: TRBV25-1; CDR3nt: TGTGCCAGCTCTCCAGCTACGTACACTGAAGCTTTCTTT; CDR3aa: CASSPATYTEAFF
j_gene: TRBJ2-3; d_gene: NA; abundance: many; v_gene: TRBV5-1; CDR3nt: TGCGCCAGCAGCTTGGCCGTACCCACAGATACGCAGTATTTT; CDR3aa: CASSLAVPTDTQYF
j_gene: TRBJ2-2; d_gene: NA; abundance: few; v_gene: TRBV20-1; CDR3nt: TGCAGTGGGGATCGCAGGCAGTCGAACACCGGGGAGCTGTTTTTT; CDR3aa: CSGDRRQSNTGELFF
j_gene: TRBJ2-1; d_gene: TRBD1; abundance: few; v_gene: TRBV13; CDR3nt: TGTGCCAGCAGCACGACCCCGGGACAGCCATACAATGAGCAGTTCTTC; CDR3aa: CASSTTPGQPYNEQFF
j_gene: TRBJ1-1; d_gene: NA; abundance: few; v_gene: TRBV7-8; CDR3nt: TGTGCCAGCAGCTCCGGACCGATGTTTACTGAAGCTTTCTTT; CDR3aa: CASSSGPMFTEAFF
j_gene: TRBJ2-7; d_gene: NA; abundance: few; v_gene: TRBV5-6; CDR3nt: TGTGCCAGCAGCTTCTTCGCGGGTATCTACGAGCAGTACTTC; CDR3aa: CASSFFAGIYEQYF
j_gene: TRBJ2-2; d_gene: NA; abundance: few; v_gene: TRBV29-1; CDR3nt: TGCAGCGTTGAACAGGGTGGAAGCGGGGAGCTGTTTTTT; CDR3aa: CSVEQGGSGELFF
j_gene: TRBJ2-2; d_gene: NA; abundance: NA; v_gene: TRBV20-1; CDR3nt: TGCAGTGCTACCAGGGAACACACCGGGGAGCTGTTTTTT; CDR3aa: CSATREHTGELFF
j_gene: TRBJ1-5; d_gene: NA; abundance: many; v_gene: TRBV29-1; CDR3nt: TGCAGCGTTGGCAGTTATAGCAATCAGCCCCAGCATTTT; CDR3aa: CSVGSYSNQPQHF
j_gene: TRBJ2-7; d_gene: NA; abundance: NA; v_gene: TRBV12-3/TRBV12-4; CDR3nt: TGTGCCAGCAGTTTGGCCGGAGCACAGGGCCACGAGCAGTACTTC; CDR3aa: CASSLAGAQGHEQYF
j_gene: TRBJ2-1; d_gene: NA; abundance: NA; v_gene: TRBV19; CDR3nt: TGTGCCAGTAGTATAGCGGAGGTAAATGAGCAGTTCTTC; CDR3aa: CASSIAEVNEQFF
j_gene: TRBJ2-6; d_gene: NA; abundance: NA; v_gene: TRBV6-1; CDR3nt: TGTGCCAGCAGCACTCCTCTTGGGGCCAACGTCCTGACTTTC; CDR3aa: CASSTPLGANVLTF